A single sample gave rise to the 3 T cell receptor beta chains below, sequenced in a study of shared T cell receptors in the human thymus. This table comes from immunoSEQ multiplex PCR, and its TCRdb copy is limited to in-frame clones, with some not included. The sample records some 400,000 clones, approximately 95% being singletons. The sample consisted of thymocytes. The receptors here all came from a human donor.

The V and J genes are TRBV4-3 and TRBJ2-6; D ambiguous. The V gene's germline CDR1 is LGHNA and CDR2 YSLEER. There are 16 residues in the CDR3. The V end was cut by 2 bases, the J end by 4 bases, with 12 bases between. The CDR3 nucleotides are TGCGCCAGCAGCCAAATTCCCACTGCCGGGGCCAACGTCCTGACTTTC. Residues: CASSQIPTAGANVLTF.

This chain links TRBV19 with TRBJ1-1, with D perhaps TRBD1 (6 bases). Germline V gives CDR1 LNHDA, CDR2 SQIVND (reference sequence). V was trimmed by 6 bases and J by 1 base, leaving 12 bases between them. The CDR3 spans 14 residues. CDR3 DNA sequence: TGTGCCAGTAGATCCCTAGGGGGGAACACTGAAGCTTTCTTT. Protein sequence: CASRSLGGNTEAFF.

The J gene is TRBJ2-7, the V gene TRBV5-1; 7 bases map to TRBD1. Germline V gene lookup returns CDR1 SGHRS and CDR2 YFSETQ. The CDR3 has 15 residues. The V segment lost 7 bases and the J segment 1 base; nucleotides outside the gene matches: 11. The CDR3 region has the DNA TGCGCCAGCGGGTCACAGGGGTCTTCATCCTACGAGCAGTACTTC. It translates to CASGSQGSSSYEQYF.